Following are 23 T cell receptor beta chains from one sample sequenced in a study of T cell repertoires in cytomegalovirus infection. TCRdb re-called the reads through MiXCR, storing one row per CDR3 protein. Found here are 200,000 to 300,000 distinct CDR3 sequences, approximately 15% of them singletons; the top ten hold about 8.7%. Sequences were obtained from PBMCs. The receptors shown here come from a human donor in good health (CMV status not recorded). Some clones in this sample may be carry-over from other donors' samples.

This chain links TRBV2 with TRBJ1-4; D is possibly TRBD1 (6 bases). Germline V gene sequence: CDR1 SNHLY, CDR2 FYNNEI. The CDR3 consists of 15 residues. Trimming pared 6 bases from V and 4 bases from J, leaving 15 bases between. DNA for the CDR3: TGTGCCAGCAGGCTTGGGGGGCCCAGTAATGAAAAACTGTTTTTT. It translates to CASRLGGPSNEKLFF. The complete variable domain, with remaining parts taken from reference TRBV2 and TRBJ1-4, reads EPEVTQTPSHQVTQMGQEVILRCVPISNHLYFYWYRQILGQKVEFLVSFYNNEISEKSEIFDDQFSVERPDGSNFTLKIRSTKLEDSAMYFCASRLGGPSNEKLFFGSGTQLSVL.

Many counts were recorded for this clonotype. This chain's CDR3 is CASSPRGGDSNQPQHF. In DNA form, the CDR3 reads TGTGCCAGCAGCCCTCGGGGGGGGGATAGCAATCAGCCCCAGCATTTT. The chain is built from TRBV7-8 and TRBJ1-5, with D tentatively TRBD1 (5 bases). Germline V CDR1 and CDR2: SGHVS, FQNEAQ. The V and J ends lost 5 bases and 0 bases respectively, with 14 bases between them. CDR3 length: 16 residues.

This clonotype was seen more than once but under ten times. The genes are TRBV5-1 and TRBJ2-1; TRBD2 matches 10 bases. Trimming cost V 7 bases and J 4 bases; bases outside gene matches: 2. The length of the CDR3 is 13 residues. In germline, CDR1 is SGHRS, CDR2 YFSETQ. CDR3 in DNA: TGCGCCAGCGGGACTAGCGCTTACAATGAGCAGTTCTTC. It encodes CASGTSAYNEQFF.

The chain joins TRBV9 to TRBJ1-2; D uncertain. The CDR3 is 15 amino acids. CDR1 SGDLS and CDR2 YYNGEE come from the germline V gene. V shed 4 bases and J shed 2 bases, with 15 bases lying between them. Here the CDR3 reads CASSPLSTQNYGYTF. For the CDR3, the DNA is TGTGCCAGCAGCCCCCTCTCAACACAGAACTATGGCTACACCTTC.

This chain uses TRBV4-2 with TRBJ2-1, with TRBD1 identical over 10 bases. Germline V lookup: CDR1 LGHNA, CDR2 YNFKEQ. The CDR3 consists of 14 residues. The junction had 4 bases not matched to a gene; V was cut back by 8 bases and J by 3 bases. The CDR3: CASGDRGDYNEQFF. The CDR3 nucleotides read TGTGCCAGCGGGGACAGGGGTGACTACAATGAGCAGTTCTTC.

This clonotype was seen more than once but under ten times. The chain is built from TRBV6-2 or TRBV6-3 and TRBJ1-1; possible D gene TRBD1, 6 bases. Trimming cost V 6 bases and J 4 bases, with 15 bases left between them. Germline assignment: CDR1 MNHEY and CDR2 SVGEGT. The CDR3 spans 14 residues. CDR3 sequence: CASRMAGVPTEAFF. In DNA, the CDR3 is TGTGCCAGCAGAATGGCAGGGGTACCCACTGAAGCTTTCTTT.

The genes are TRBV14 and TRBJ2-2; the D call may be TRBD1 or TRBD2 (6 bases each). The CDR3 consists of 15 residues. V lost 4 bases to trimming and J lost 5 bases, with 14 bases between them. Germline CDR1 reads SGHDN; CDR2 reads FVKESK. This CDR3 is CASSPVQGGTGELFF. The CDR3 nucleotides read TGTGCCAGCAGCCCAGTACAGGGAGGAACCGGGGAGCTGTTTTTT.

This clonotype was seen many times. V and J are TRBV28 and TRBJ2-3; either TRBD1 or TRBD2 may supply D (5 bases each). The CDR3 totals 16 residues. Deletions cut 4 bases from V and 8 bases from J, with 22 bases between. Per germline, CDR1 MDHEN and CDR2 SYDVKM. The CDR3 DNA sequence: TGTGCCAGCAGTTCCCCCACGGGACGGTTGAGAGGTACGCAGTATTTT. This codes for CASSSPTGRLRGTQYF.

The chain combines TRBV20-1 with TRBJ1-6, with no clear D. The CDR3 length is 14 residues. Trimming left V 4 bases short and J 0 bases short, with 7 bases between. Germline CDR1 and CDR2: DFQATT and SNEGSKA (reference sequence). The CDR3 region has the DNA TGCAGTGCTATGGAGGGCTCCTATAATTCACCCCTCCACTTT. Its translation: CSAMEGSYNSPLHF.

This clonotype was counted many times. The chain recombines TRBV20-1 with TRBJ1-2; TRBD1 matches at 9 bases. Germline values: CDR1 DFQATT, CDR2 SNEGSKA (reference sequence). V gave up 0 bases and J gave up 2 bases; unmatched junction bases: 7. This CDR3 is 16 amino acids long. The CDR3 sequence is CSARDRGTGRNYGYTF. CDR3 in DNA: TGCAGTGCTAGAGATCGGGGGACAGGGCGAAACTATGGCTACACCTTC.

V is TRBV28 and J is TRBJ2-2, with 7 positions matching TRBD1. The ends lost 7 bases at V and 4 bases at J; junction bases unmatched: 9. Germline lookup yields CDR1 MDHEN and CDR2 SYDVKM. This CDR3 is 15 amino acids long. CDR3 protein: CASTLLQGFTGELFF. The CDR3 DNA is TGTGCCAGCACCCTACTACAGGGGTTCACCGGGGAGCTGTTTTTT.

This clonotype showed up just a few times. The chain has TRBV28 and TRBJ2-5; TRBD2 agrees at 8 bases. Trimming at V came to 2 bases and at J to 2 bases, leaving 7 bases not matched to a gene. Germline CDR1 MDHEN, CDR2 SYDVKM. The CDR3 loop spans 16 amino acids. The CDR3 region has the DNA TGTGCCAGCAGTTTAAGGGCGGGAGGACGACAAGAGACCCAGTACTTC. This gives the protein CASSLRAGGRQETQYF. The full variable domain, rest sourced from reference TRBV28 and TRBJ2-5, is DVKVTQSSRYLVKRTGEKVFLECVQDMDHENMFWYRQDPGLGLRLIYFSYDVKMKEKGDIPEGYSVSREKKERFSLILESASTNQTSMYLCASSLRAGGRQETQYFGPGTRLLVL.

This clonotype was recorded a few times. The chain carries TRBV28 and TRBJ2-3; D not certain. The CDR3 sequence is 15 residues long. The germline V gene encodes CDR1 MDHEN and CDR2 SYDVKM. Trimming cost V 4 bases and J 5 bases, with 16 bases left between them. In DNA form, the CDR3 reads TGTGCCAGCAGTTATAAGGCTGGCGGTAGAGATACGCAGTATTTT. Its protein is CASSYKAGGRDTQYF.

In its sample, this clonotype was seen many times. The J gene is TRBJ1-5, the V gene TRBV4-1, with unresolved D. Trimming removed 3 bases from V and 1 base from J, with 13 bases in between. This CDR3 contains 16 residues. Germline V CDR1 and CDR2: MGHRA, YSYEKL. The CDR3 region has the DNA TGCGCCAGCAGCCAGTCCTCATTGAGGAGCAATCAGCCCCAGCATTTT. Its protein is CASSQSSLRSNQPQHF.

This clonotype was seen at least ten times. This chain joins TRBV5-4 and TRBJ1-1, with D uncertain. This CDR3 has 14 residues. The germline V gene has CDR1 SGHNT and CDR2 YYREEE (reference sequence). Trimming pared 4 bases from V and 6 bases from J, leaving 16 bases between. The chain's CDR3 is CASSRASGDPEAFF. The CDR3 DNA reads TGTGCCAGCAGCCGAGCCTCGGGCGACCCTGAAGCTTTCTTT. The whole variable domain, remainder taken from reference TRBV5-4 and TRBJ1-1, is ETGVTQSPTHLIKTRGQQVTLRCSSQSGHNTVSWYQQALGQGPQFIFQYYREEENGRGNFPPRFSGLQFPNYSSELNVNALELDDSALYLCASSRASGDPEAFFGQGTRLTVV.

This clonotype was counted a few times. The rearrangement uses TRBV19 and TRBJ1-1, with 7 positions matching TRBD1. The V gene end was trimmed by 5 bases and the J gene end by 1 base; junction bases not matched to a gene: 4. Germline V lookup: CDR1 LNHDA, CDR2 SQIVND (reference sequence). The CDR3 length is 14 residues. The chain's CDR3 is CASSSRTGNTEAFF. Written as DNA, the CDR3 is TGTGCCAGTAGTTCCAGGACAGGGAACACTGAAGCTTTCTTT.

In its sample, this clonotype was seen many times. V and J are TRBV28 and TRBJ1-5; D gene ambiguous. Between the trimmed V and J ends, which lost 2 bases and 4 bases, there was a span of 15 bases. Germline CDR1 reads MDHEN; CDR2 reads SYDVKM. CDR3 size: 16 residues. CDR3 loop: CASSLTASGGNQPQHF. The CDR3 DNA is TGTGCCAGCAGTTTAACGGCTTCCGGAGGGAATCAGCCCCAGCATTTT. Using reference TRBV28 and TRBJ1-5 for the parts outside the CDR3, the full variable domain is DVKVTQSSRYLVKRTGEKVFLECVQDMDHENMFWYRQDPGLGLRLIYFSYDVKMKEKGDIPEGYSVSREKKERFSLILESASTNQTSMYLCASSLTASGGNQPQHFGDGTRLSIL.

At least ten counts were recorded for this clonotype. The rearrangement joins TRBV7-2 to TRBJ2-7; perhaps TRBD2 as D (6 bases). V dropped 4 bases and J dropped 2 bases, with 12 bases sitting between them. The CDR3 covers 14 residues. Germline CDR1 and CDR2: SGHTA and FQGNSA. The CDR3 spells CASSYREKTYEQYF. The CDR3 coding sequence is TGTGCCAGCAGCTACCGGGAGAAAACCTACGAGCAGTACTTC.

The sample holds many counts of this clonotype. The chain combines TRBV14 with TRBJ2-6; tentative D call: TRBD1 (6 bases). The CDR3 contains 16 residues. Germline V CDR1 and CDR2: SGHDN, FVKESK. V lost 4 bases and J lost 5, with 15 bases in between. The CDR3 loop reads CASSPGQFSWANVLTF. DNA of the CDR3: TGTGCCAGCAGCCCCGGACAGTTTTCCTGGGCCAACGTCCTGACTTTC. The full variable domain, in which reference TRBV14 and TRBJ2-6 provide the parts outside the CDR3, is EAGVTQFPSHSVIEKGQTVTLRCDPISGHDNLYWYRRVMGKEIKFLLHFVKESKQDESGMPNNRFLAERTGGTYSTLKVQPAELEDSGVYFCASSPGQFSWANVLTFGAGSRLTVL.

This clonotype was seen a handful of times. The genes are TRBV6-2 or TRBV6-3 and TRBJ2-7; 7 bases match TRBD2. After removal of 5 bases from V and 5 bases from J, the junction contained 3 bases not matched to a gene. Germline-derived CDR1 and CDR2 are MNHEY and SVGEGT. CDR3 length equals 12 residues. CDR3 sequence: CASSRTSDEQYF. CDR3 DNA: TGTGCCAGCAGTCGCACTAGCGACGAGCAGTACTTC.

The chain couples TRBV28 to TRBJ2-7; D remains ambiguous. Germline V gives CDR1 MDHEN, CDR2 SYDVKM. V was pared by 3 bases and J by 5 bases, with 11 bases between. This CDR3 spans 13 amino acids. DNA for the CDR3: TGTGCCAGCAGTTTGAGCCGCTTCCACGAGCAGTACTTC. As protein: CASSLSRFHEQYF.

This clonotype is medium-sized in the sample. The V and J genes are TRBV12-3 or TRBV12-4 and TRBJ1-1, with D unresolved. Trimming cost V 3 bases and J 6 bases, with 2 bases left between them. The length of the CDR3 is 10 residues. The CDR3 coding sequence is TGTGCCAGCAGTTTTGCTGAAGCTTTCTTT. It translates to CASSFAEAFF.

This clonotype was seen many times. The chain carries TRBV7-9 and TRBJ1-2, with D maybe TRBD1 (6 bases). The CDR3 is made up of 15 amino acids. CDR1 is SEHNR and CDR2 is FQNEAQ in the germline V gene (reference sequence). The germline V and J ends were trimmed by 1 base and 2 bases, with 11 bases remaining between them. This chain's CDR3 is CASSLGGRGNYGYTF. The CDR3 DNA reads as TGTGCCAGCAGCTTAGGAGGCAGGGGAAACTATGGCTACACCTTC.